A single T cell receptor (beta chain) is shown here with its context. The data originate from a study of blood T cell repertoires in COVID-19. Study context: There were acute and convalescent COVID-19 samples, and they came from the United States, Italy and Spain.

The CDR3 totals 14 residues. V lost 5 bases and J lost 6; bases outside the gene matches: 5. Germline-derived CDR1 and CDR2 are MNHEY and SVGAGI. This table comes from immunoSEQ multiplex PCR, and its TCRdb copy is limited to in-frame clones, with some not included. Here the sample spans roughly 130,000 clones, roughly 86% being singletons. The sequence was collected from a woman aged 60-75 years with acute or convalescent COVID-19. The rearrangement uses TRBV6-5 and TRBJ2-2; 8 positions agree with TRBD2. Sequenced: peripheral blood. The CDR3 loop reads CASSNPAGAGELFF. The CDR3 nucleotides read TGTGCCAGCAGTAACCCAGCGGGAGCCGGGGAGCTGTTTTTT.